This passage covers 9 T cell receptor beta chains from one sample sequenced in a study of beta chain features in type 1 diabetes. Whole-study findings and limits: In all four CD4+ subsets, TCRB CDR3 length was significantly, moderately reduced in type 1 diabetes.

Sequenced material consisted of expressed TCRB transcripts (all of the isolated RNA was reverse transcribed). Measured with immunoSEQ multiplex PCR; TCRdb has only the in-frame clones, and not every one. The sample includes nearly 700,000 clones, 13% of them seen just once. No antigen is known for these receptors. Sequenced material: naive CD4+ T cells from blood. The receptors come from a man aged 18 to 30 with type 1 diabetes.

The chain links TRBV25-1 to TRBJ2-6; D not certain. V was trimmed by 4 bases and J by 0 bases, leaving 4 bases between them. CDR3 length: 14 residues. Germline V gene data show CDR1 as MGHDK and CDR2 as SYGVNS. The CDR3 DNA follows: TGTGCCAGCAGTGGGTACTCTGGGGCCAACGTCCTGACTTTC. Translating it yields CASSGYSGANVLTF.

The V and J genes are TRBV30 and TRBJ2-1; no definite D call. Between the trimmed V and J ends, which lost 7 bases and 5 bases, there was a span of 6 bases. The CDR3 consists of 10 residues. CDR1 and CDR2 from the germline V gene are GTSNPN and SVGIG (reference sequence). The CDR3 loop is CASENNEQFF. The CDR3 nucleotides read TGTGCCTCTGAGAACAATGAGCAGTTCTTC.

The chain uses TRBV5-1 and TRBJ1-1; a possible D gene is TRBD1 (5 bases). V was trimmed by 1 base and J by 2 bases, leaving 12 bases between them. In germline, CDR1 is SGHRS, CDR2 YFSETQ. The CDR3 sequence is 15 residues long. In DNA form, the CDR3 reads TGCGCCAGCAGCTTGTTCGGAGGGGTTAACACTGAAGCTTTCTTT. It encodes CASSLFGGVNTEAFF.

This clone has more than one count but fewer than ten. The rearrangement uses TRBV30 and TRBJ2-1; D possibly corresponds to TRBD2 (5 bases). CDR3 length: 15 residues. The germline gives CDR1 GTSNPN, CDR2 SVGIG (reference sequence). Trimming removed 1 base from V and 1 base from J, with 11 bases in between. In nucleotides, the CDR3 is TGTGCCTGGAGTGGGGGAGTTGGGTCCTACAATGAGCAGTTCTTC. It specifies CAWSGGVGSYNEQFF.

This chain uses TRBV27 with TRBJ1-1, with 8 nucleotides matching TRBD1. The CDR3 covers 19 residues. CDR1 is MNHEY and CDR2 is SMNVEV in the germline V gene (reference sequence). Unmatched junction bases numbered 15, after V lost 0 bases and J lost 3 bases. This chain's CDR3 is CASSLSSSGAGGVDTEAFF. The CDR3 DNA follows: TGTGCCAGCAGTTTATCGTCGAGTGGGGCAGGGGGCGTCGACACTGAAGCTTTCTTT.

This sequence joins TRBV5-4 and TRBJ1-1, with a tentative D call TRBD1 (5 bases). Trimming removed 8 bases at V and 5 bases at J, with 7 bases between. Germline lookup yields CDR1 SGHNT and CDR2 YYREEE (reference sequence). The CDR3 consists of 10 residues. This CDR3 is CASGATEAFF. CDR3 nucleotides: TGTGCCAGTGGGGCGACTGAAGCTTTCTTT.

The chain employs TRBV5-4 and TRBJ1-4, with 8 bases matching TRBD1. This CDR3 contains 15 residues. Per germline, CDR1 SGHNT and CDR2 YYREEE (reference sequence). The V and J ends lost 4 bases and 2 bases, in that order; junction bases with no gene match: 4. The CDR3 DNA reads TGTGCCAGCAGCGGGACAGGTTCGACTAATGAAAAACTGTTTTTT. Translated: CASSGTGSTNEKLFF.

V gene TRBV30 combines with J gene TRBJ1-1, with D perhaps TRBD1 (5 bases). V dropped 4 bases and J dropped 4 bases, with 19 bases sitting between them. The germline gives CDR1 GTSNPN, CDR2 SVGIG (reference sequence). CDR3 length: 15 amino acids. DNA for the CDR3: TGTGCCTGGATCCACATCAAGATGGGGGGCACTGAAGCTTTCTTT. Translating gives CAWIHIKMGGTEAFF.

This clone turned up a few times. Other nucleotide sequences in the sample specify the same CDR3. The rearrangement joins TRBV9 to TRBJ1-3; D is uncertain. The CDR3 has 14 amino acids. The ends were cut back, 3 bases at V and 0 bases at J, with 7 bases in the middle. Germline assignment: CDR1 SGDLS and CDR2 YYNGEE. CDR3 bases: TGTGCCAGCAGCGAGGGCCTCTCTGGAAACACCATATATTTT. Its translation is CASSEGLSGNTIYF. The entire variable domain, with the rest obtained from reference TRBV9 and TRBJ1-3, is as follows: DSGVTQTPKHLITATGQRVTLRCSPRSGDLSVYWYQQSLDQGLQFLIQYYNGEERAKGNILERFSAQQFPDLHSELNLSSLELGDSALYFCASSEGLSGNTIYFGEGSWLTVV.